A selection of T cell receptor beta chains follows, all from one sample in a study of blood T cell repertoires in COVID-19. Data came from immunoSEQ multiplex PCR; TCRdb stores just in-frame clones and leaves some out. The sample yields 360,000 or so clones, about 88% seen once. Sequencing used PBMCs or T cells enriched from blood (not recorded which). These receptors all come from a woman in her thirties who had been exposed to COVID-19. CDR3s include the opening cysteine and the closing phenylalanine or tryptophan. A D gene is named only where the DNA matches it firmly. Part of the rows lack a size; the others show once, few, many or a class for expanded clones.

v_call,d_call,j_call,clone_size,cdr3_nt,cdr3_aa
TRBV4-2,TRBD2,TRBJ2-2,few,TGTGCCAGCAGCCCCGGGGGGGAAGTGACCGGGGAGCTGTTTTTT,CASSPGGEVTGELFF
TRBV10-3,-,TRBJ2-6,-,TGTGCCATCAGTGCGGTTCCCCCAGAAGAGGCTGGGGCCAACGTCCTGACTTTC,CAISAVPPEEAGANVLTF
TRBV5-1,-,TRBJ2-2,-,TGCGCCAGCAGCTCTTCCACCGGGGAGCTGTTTTTT,CASSSSTGELFF
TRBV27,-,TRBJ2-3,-,TGTGCCAGCACCCAATGGGCCCTCGGCACAGATACGCAGTATTTT,CASTQWALGTDTQYF
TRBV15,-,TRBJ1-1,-,TGTGCCACCAGCAGAGATCGAAGCGCGGCAGGGGCGGCCACTGAAGCTTTCTTT,CATSRDRSAAGAATEAFF
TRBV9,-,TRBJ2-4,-,TGTGCCAGCAGCCCAACAGGGAGAGAGAACATTCAGTACTTC,CASSPTGRENIQYF
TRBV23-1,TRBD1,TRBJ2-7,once,TGCGCCAGCAGACCCGGGACAGGGGCTTACGAGCAGTACTTC,CASRPGTGAYEQYF
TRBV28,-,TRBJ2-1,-,TGTGCCAGCAGTTTATCCAGGGGGGAACGAAATGAGCAGTTCTTC,CASSLSRGERNEQFF
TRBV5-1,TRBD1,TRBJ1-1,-,TGCGCCAGCAGCCTCCGGGACAGGGATCATGAAGCTTTCTTT,CASSLRDRDHEAFF
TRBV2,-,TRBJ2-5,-,TGTGCCAGCATTCCAGGGGGGACAGTCCAAGAGACCCAGTACTTC,CASIPGGTVQETQYF
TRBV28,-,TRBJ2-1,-,-,CASSVGQGASFF
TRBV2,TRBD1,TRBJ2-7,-,TGTGCCAGCAGAGCCGGGACAGGGGTCAAAGAGCAGTACTTC,CASRAGTGVKEQYF
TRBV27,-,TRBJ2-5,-,TGTGCCAGCAGTTTACTGGGGAGCCAAGAGACCCAGTACTTC,CASSLLGSQETQYF
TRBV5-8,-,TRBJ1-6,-,TGTGCCAGCAGCTTAACAGAAAATTCACCCCTCCACTTT,CASSLTENSPLHF
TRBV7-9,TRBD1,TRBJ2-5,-,TGTGCCAGCAGCTTAAGTGGGACAGGTTCATTACGTGAGACCCAGTACTTC,CASSLSGTGSLRETQYF
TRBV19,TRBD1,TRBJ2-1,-,TGTGCCAGTAGTATAAGGCAGGGGGCTGTTGAGCAGTTCTTC,CASSIRQGAVEQFF
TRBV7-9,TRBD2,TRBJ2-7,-,TGTGCCAGCAGCATTAGCGGGACGACCTATGTCGAGCAGTACTTC,CASSISGTTYVEQYF
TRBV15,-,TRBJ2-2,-,TGTGCCACCAGCAGCCTCTCTAGTCTCGGGGAGCTGTTTTTT,CATSSLSSLGELFF
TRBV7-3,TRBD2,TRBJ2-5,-,TGTGCCAGCAGCAAAACTAGCGGGAGGAGGGAGACCCAGTACTTC,CASSKTSGRRETQYF
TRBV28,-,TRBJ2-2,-,TGTGCCAGCAGGTCCCATACCAGGGCAAGTAAATCCGGGGAGCTGTTTTTT,CASRSHTRASKSGELFF
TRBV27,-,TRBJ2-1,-,TGTGCCAGCAGACTAGTCGCTGAGGAGCAGTTCTTC,CASRLVAEEQFF
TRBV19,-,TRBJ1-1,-,TGTGCCAGTAGGATGGAGGATTCTTTTGAAGCTTTCTTT,CASRMEDSFEAFF
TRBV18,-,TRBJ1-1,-,TGTGCCAGCTCACCGGGAGCCGTGAACACTGAAGCTTTCTTT,CASSPGAVNTEAFF
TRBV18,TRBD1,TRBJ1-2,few,TGTGCCAGCTCGAGGACAGGGACCTATGGCTACACCTTC,CASSRTGTYGYTF
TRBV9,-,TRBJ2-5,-,TGTGCCAGCAGCGGGAGGACAGATCAAGAGACCCAGTACTTC,CASSGRTDQETQYF
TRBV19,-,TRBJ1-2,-,TGTGCCAGTAGTATGGGAGCTAACTATGGCTACACCTTC,CASSMGANYGYTF
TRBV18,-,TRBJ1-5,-,TGTGCCAGCTCACCGTCAGGGATCGTGCCCCAGCATTTT,CASSPSGIVPQHF
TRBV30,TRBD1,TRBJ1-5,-,TGTGCCTGGGAGGGGGCGCGGGGTCAGCCCCAGCATTTT,CAWEGARGQPQHF
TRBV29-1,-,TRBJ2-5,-,TGCAGCGTTGAAGTGGCGGGAGAGACCCAGTACTTC,CSVEVAGETQYF
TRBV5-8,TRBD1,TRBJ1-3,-,TGTGCCAGCAGCCGGGACAGCACCTCTGGAAACACCATATATTTT,CASSRDSTSGNTIYF
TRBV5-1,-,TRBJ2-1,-,TGCGCCAGCAGCTTCGGGGGTGGGGCAAGCTCCTACAATGAGCAGTTCTTC,CASSFGGGASSYNEQFF
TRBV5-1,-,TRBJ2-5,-,TGCGCCAGCAGCTTCGAGACTAGTCGACGGGAGACCCAGTACTTC,CASSFETSRRETQYF
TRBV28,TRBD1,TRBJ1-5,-,TGTGCCAGCAGTTTAGGCGGGACAGGGCCCCCCTATAGCAATCAGCCCCAGCATTTT,CASSLGGTGPPYSNQPQHF
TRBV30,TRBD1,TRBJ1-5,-,TGTGCCTGGAATCGACAGGGGTTGGAGCCCCAGCATTTT,CAWNRQGLEPQHF
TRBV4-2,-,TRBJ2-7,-,TGTGCCAGCAGCCAAAGGGCGGGTAGCCTCACTAATTACGAGCAGTACTTC,CASSQRAGSLTNYEQYF
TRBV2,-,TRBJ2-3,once,TGTGCCAGCAGTGAGGGGACAACCCCCGATACGCAGTATTTT,CASSEGTTPDTQYF
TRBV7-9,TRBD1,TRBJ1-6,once,TGTGCCAGCAGCTTACCACTGTCCCGGGACAGGGTTTTGGGTTCACCCCTCCACTTT,CASSLPLSRDRVLGSPLHF
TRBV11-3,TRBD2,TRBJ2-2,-,TGTGCCAGCAGCCGGGGAGGGAGGGACACCGGGGAGCTGTTTTTT,CASSRGGRDTGELFF
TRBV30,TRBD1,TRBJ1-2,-,TGTGCCTGGAAGGACAGGGGGTATTATGGCTACACCTTC,CAWKDRGYYGYTF
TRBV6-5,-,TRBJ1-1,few,TGTGCCAGCAATCACAGAATGGGACTAAACACTGAAGCTTTCTTT,CASNHRMGLNTEAFF
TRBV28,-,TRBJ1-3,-,TGTGCCAGCTCAGTAGCGTCTTTTCGAAACACCATATATTTT,CASSVASFRNTIYF
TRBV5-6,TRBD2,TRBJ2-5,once,TGTGCCAGCAGCGATGCGATATTCTGGGGAGGGGAAGAGACCCAGTACTTC,CASSDAIFWGGEETQYF
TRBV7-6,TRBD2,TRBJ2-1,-,TGTGCCAGCGGATCTAGCGGGAGTCTACACAATGAGCAGTTCTTC,CASGSSGSLHNEQFF
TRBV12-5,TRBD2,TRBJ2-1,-,TGTGCTAGTGGTCTAAATCCTAGCGGGAGCAGGAATGAGCAGTTCTTC,CASGLNPSGSRNEQFF
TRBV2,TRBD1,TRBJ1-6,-,TGTGCCAGCAGCGGCCTCACTGGGACAGGGGGCCAGATGCGTAATTCACCCCTCCACTTT,CASSGLTGTGGQMRNSPLHF
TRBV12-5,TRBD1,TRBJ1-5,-,TGTGCTAGTGGTTTAGTAAGACAGGGTTTGAATCAGCCCCAGCATTTT,CASGLVRQGLNQPQHF
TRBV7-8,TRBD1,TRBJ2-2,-,TGTGCCAGCAGCATAGTACAGGGGGCGGGCACCGGGGAGCTGTTTTTT,CASSIVQGAGTGELFF
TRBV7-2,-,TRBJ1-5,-,TGTGCCAGCAGCTCGGGGGAATCTAGCAATCAGCCCCAGCATTTT,CASSSGESSNQPQHF
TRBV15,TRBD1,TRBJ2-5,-,TGTGCCACCAGACGGACAGGCCAAGAGACCCAGTACTTC,CATRRTGQETQYF
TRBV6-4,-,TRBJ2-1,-,TGTGCCAGCAGTGTGGTTTGGGCCAGCTATGAGCAGTTCTTC,CASSVVWASYEQFF
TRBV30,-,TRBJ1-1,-,TGTGCCTGGAGTGCGGGGGCTGAAGCTTTCTTT,CAWSAGAEAFF
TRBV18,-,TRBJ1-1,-,TGTGCCAGCTCACCACCGTCAGGGAACACTGAAGCTTTCTTT,CASSPPSGNTEAFF
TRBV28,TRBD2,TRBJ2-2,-,TGTGCCAGCAACCCTCCCGGGAGCGGGATCACCGGGGAGCTGTTTTTT,CASNPPGSGITGELFF
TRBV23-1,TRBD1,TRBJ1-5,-,TGCGCCAGCAGTCTAAGGACAGGGAATCAGCCCCAGCATTTT,CASSLRTGNQPQHF
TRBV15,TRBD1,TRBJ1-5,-,TGTGCCACCAGCAGAGCCCCTACAGGGGGCTCGGACTATAGCAATCAGCCCCAGCATTTT,CATSRAPTGGSDYSNQPQHF
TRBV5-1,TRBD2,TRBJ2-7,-,TGCGCCAGCAGCTTGGTTTTAGGACTAGCACTTTACGAGCAGTACTTC,CASSLVLGLALYEQYF